This TCR beta chain was sequenced for a study of response to subunit inactivated influenza vaccine. Overall study results and limits: Few new T cells, the authors suggested, are recruited by each seasonal influenza vaccination.

MiXCR, applied by TCRdb to the RT-PCR reads, yields one record per CDR3 protein. The sample lists 800,000 to 1,000,000 distinct CDR3 sequences, approximately 22% occurring once. About this clonotype: Its specificity is unknown.

V lost 6 bases to trimming and J lost 4 bases, with 10 bases between them. In germline, CDR1 is SGHDN, CDR2 FVKESK. The CDR3 covers 12 residues. The sample consisted of PBMCs from blood, taken about 5 days after vaccination. The source of this sequence is a man between 45 and 60 years old who received an inactivated influenza vaccine. The chain has TRBV14 and TRBJ2-7; no clear D. In DNA form, the CDR3 reads TGTGCCAGCAGGGGCCTCTCTTACGAGCAGTACTTC. This codes for CASRGLSYEQYF.